Listed below are T cell receptor beta chains from one sample, sequenced in a study of shared clonotypes between healthy human individuals. The method was immunoSEQ multiplex PCR; TCRdb's version includes in-frame clones alone and lacks a portion of them. The table has about 2.4 million clones, approximately 94% seen once. Source material: naive CD4+ T cells sorted from blood. Receptor source: a man between 18 and 29 years old in good health. Each CDR3 is given with its conserved first and last residue. Fields, in order: CDR3 DNA, CDR3 protein, J gene, D gene, V gene, clone size. The D gene is left open where the match is weak. For some rows the clone size is stated as once, few or many, or as a class when expanded; others skip it.

CDR3 DNA: TGTGCCAGCAGCTTAGCACAGGGGGTAAATTCACCCCTCCACTTT
CDR3 protein: CASSLAQGVNSPLHF
J gene: TRBJ1-6
D gene: TRBD1
V gene: TRBV7-9
clone size: NA

CDR3 DNA: TGTGCCAGCAGCTCATTTAGGGGTTTGAGGACTGAAGCTTTCTTT
CDR3 protein: CASSSFRGLRTEAFF
J gene: TRBJ1-1
D gene: NA
V gene: TRBV13
clone size: NA

CDR3 DNA: TGTGCCAGCCAATACAAGCGGGGGTCGTACTACGAGCAGTACTTC
CDR3 protein: CASQYKRGSYYEQYF
J gene: TRBJ2-7
D gene: TRBD2
V gene: TRBV6-6
clone size: NA

CDR3 DNA: TGTGCCAGCAGCTTACGGCAGAACACTGAAGCTTTCTTT
CDR3 protein: CASSLRQNTEAFF
J gene: TRBJ1-1
D gene: NA
V gene: TRBV7-9
clone size: NA

CDR3 DNA: TGTGCCAGCAGCTTACACCGAGCAGCGTCGTCCTACGAGCAGTACTTC
CDR3 protein: CASSLHRAASSYEQYF
J gene: TRBJ2-7
D gene: NA
V gene: TRBV7-2
clone size: NA

CDR3 DNA: TGTGCCTGGAGTGTAAAAGGAACTGAAGCTTTCTTT
CDR3 protein: CAWSVKGTEAFF
J gene: TRBJ1-1
D gene: NA
V gene: TRBV30
clone size: NA

CDR3 DNA: TGTGCCAGCAGCTTAGCGAAGGGTTTAGCTAACTATGGCTACACCTTC
CDR3 protein: CASSLAKGLANYGYTF
J gene: TRBJ1-2
D gene: NA
V gene: TRBV7-9
clone size: once

CDR3 DNA: TGTGCCAGCTCTATCGAGGGGCCCCAGCATTTT
CDR3 protein: CASSIEGPQHF
J gene: TRBJ1-5
D gene: NA
V gene: TRBV18
clone size: NA

CDR3 DNA: TGTGCCAGCAGCCAATCTCGGGGGGGCCCAGAGACCCAGTACTTC
CDR3 protein: CASSQSRGGPETQYF
J gene: TRBJ2-5
D gene: TRBD2
V gene: TRBV16
clone size: NA

CDR3 DNA: TGTGCCAGTAGTCCGCGGGACAGGGGAAATGAGCAGTTCTTC
CDR3 protein: CASSPRDRGNEQFF
J gene: TRBJ2-1
D gene: TRBD1
V gene: TRBV19
clone size: NA

CDR3 DNA: TGTGCCAGCAGCTCTCTGGGACTAGCGGGAGTCGAGCAGTACTTC
CDR3 protein: CASSSLGLAGVEQYF
J gene: TRBJ2-7
D gene: TRBD2
V gene: TRBV11-2
clone size: NA

CDR3 DNA: TGCGCCAGCAGTTGGACTGCATCGCGAAAGACCTATGGCTACACCTTC
CDR3 protein: CASSWTASRKTYGYTF
J gene: TRBJ1-2
D gene: NA
V gene: TRBV10-1
clone size: NA

CDR3 DNA: TGTGCCAGCAGGGAGAGGCCGGAGAACACCATATATTTT
CDR3 protein: CASRERPENTIYF
J gene: TRBJ1-3
D gene: NA
V gene: TRBV7-8
clone size: once

CDR3 DNA: TGCGCCAGCAGCTTGGAGGGACAGGGGAACACTGAAGCTTTCTTT
CDR3 protein: CASSLEGQGNTEAFF
J gene: TRBJ1-1
D gene: TRBD1
V gene: TRBV5-1
clone size: few

CDR3 DNA: TGTGCCAGCAGCGTAGTGGCCGCCTCCTACAATGAGCAGTTCTTC
CDR3 protein: CASSVVAASYNEQFF
J gene: TRBJ2-1
D gene: NA
V gene: TRBV9
clone size: NA

CDR3 DNA: TGTGCCAGCAGCTTGGGTGGTAGGGACCGCTGGTACTTC
CDR3 protein: CASSLGGRDRWYF
J gene: TRBJ2-5
D gene: NA
V gene: TRBV5-6
clone size: NA

CDR3 DNA: TGTGCCACTAAATGGAAGACTAGCGGGAGATACGAGCAGTACTTC
CDR3 protein: CATKWKTSGRYEQYF
J gene: TRBJ2-7
D gene: TRBD2
V gene: TRBV6-5
clone size: NA

CDR3 DNA: TGTGCCAGCTCGGGGACCCAACACACAGATACGCAGTATTTT
CDR3 protein: CASSGTQHTDTQYF
J gene: TRBJ2-3
D gene: NA
V gene: TRBV6-6
clone size: NA

CDR3 DNA: TGTGCCAGTAGGTCGGGTGCAGGCAACATTAATTCACCCCTCCACTTT
CDR3 protein: CASRSGAGNINSPLHF
J gene: TRBJ1-6
D gene: NA
V gene: TRBV19
clone size: NA

CDR3 DNA: TGTGCCAGCAGCCCCCGTACCTACGAGCAGTACTTC
CDR3 protein: CASSPRTYEQYF
J gene: TRBJ2-7
D gene: NA
V gene: TRBV11-2
clone size: few

CDR3 DNA: TGTGCCAGCAGCTTTTCAAGGTTTCCGACCGGGGAGCTGTTTTTT
CDR3 protein: CASSFSRFPTGELFF
J gene: TRBJ2-2
D gene: NA
V gene: TRBV11-3
clone size: NA

CDR3 DNA: TGTGCCAGCAGTTTACAGGGGCCTTTATCCTACGAGCAGTACTTC
CDR3 protein: CASSLQGPLSYEQYF
J gene: TRBJ2-7
D gene: NA
V gene: TRBV27
clone size: NA

CDR3 DNA: TGTGCCAGCAGCTTACCGGGACTAGCGGGAGCGAGCGGGGAGCTGTTTTTT
CDR3 protein: CASSLPGLAGASGELFF
J gene: TRBJ2-2
D gene: TRBD2
V gene: TRBV5-4
clone size: once

CDR3 DNA: TGTGCCAGCAGCTCGTCCCTCCGGGACAGGACGGATGAGCAGTTCTTC
CDR3 protein: CASSSSLRDRTDEQFF
J gene: TRBJ2-1
D gene: TRBD1
V gene: TRBV7-2
clone size: NA

CDR3 DNA: TGTGCCAGCATCGAGGGAACAGGGCTGGCTTTCTTT
CDR3 protein: CASIEGTGLAFF
J gene: TRBJ1-1
D gene: NA
V gene: TRBV11-2
clone size: NA

CDR3 DNA: TGTGCCAGCAGCTTAGTGCAGGGGCGCGAGACCCAGTACTTC
CDR3 protein: CASSLVQGRETQYF
J gene: TRBJ2-5
D gene: NA
V gene: TRBV7-9
clone size: NA

CDR3 DNA: TGTGCCAGCAGCTTAGTGGGCAGGTATGACAATGAGCAGTTCTTC
CDR3 protein: CASSLVGRYDNEQFF
J gene: TRBJ2-1
D gene: NA
V gene: TRBV7-9
clone size: NA

CDR3 DNA: TGTGCCAGCAGTGACGAGACAGGGCGTCGTATTGGCAATCAGCCCCAGCATTTT
CDR3 protein: CASSDETGRRIGNQPQHF
J gene: TRBJ1-5
D gene: TRBD1
V gene: TRBV2
clone size: NA